These T cell receptor beta chains were read from a single sample in a study of cytomegalovirus exposure and HLA in healthy donors. The protocol was immunoSEQ multiplex PCR, while the TCRdb copy is restricted to in-frame clones and leaves out a portion. The table lists around 33,000 clones. The sequenced sample consisted of PBMCs. The receptors originated from a woman aged 40 to 50 in good health and CMV-seropositive. Both conserved end residues are part of each CDR3. A D gene is named only where the DNA matches it firmly.

j_call v_call d_call cdr3_nt cdr3_aa
TRBJ1-6 TRBV30 TRBD1 TGTGCCGGGGGGGACAGGGATAATTCACCCCTCCACTTT CAGGDRDNSPLHF
TRBJ1-2 TRBV6-5 TRBD1 TGTGCCAGCAGTGAGGGGGCCGACTATGGCTACACCTTC CASSEGADYGYTF
TRBJ2-7 TRBV27 TRBD1 TGTGCCAGCAGTTTCGGGACAGGCGAGCAGTACTTC CASSFGTGEQYF
TRBJ1-2 TRBV29-1 - TGCAGCGTTGAGGACAGAAAAGATGGCTACACCTTC CSVEDRKDGYTF
TRBJ2-3 TRBV6-1 - TGTGCCAGCAGTGGGTGGGGGGAAGCTAGCACAGATACGCAGTATTTT CASSGWGEASTDTQYF
TRBJ2-1 TRBV5-5 TRBD2 TGTGCCAGCAGCCCCGGGACTACTTTCCTCAATGAGCAGTTCTTC CASSPGTTFLNEQFF
TRBJ2-5 TRBV7-3 TRBD2 TGTGCCAGCAGCCAAAAGCGCCTAGCGGGAGAGACCCAGTACTTC CASSQKRLAGETQYF
TRBJ1-2 TRBV10-3 TRBD1 TGTGCCATCAGTGAAGGGGGCGCGTATGGCTACACCTTC CAISEGGAYGYTF
TRBJ1-1 TRBV7-9 - TGTGCCAGCAGGCCCACAGTGAACACTGAAGCTTTCTTT CASRPTVNTEAFF
TRBJ1-2 TRBV27 TRBD1 TGTGCCAGCAGAGGGACAGGGGGCGGGTATGGCTACACCTTC CASRGTGGGYGYTF
TRBJ2-7 TRBV14 - TGTGCCAGCTACCCGGAGTACCAGTTATGGATGGCAGGGAAGTACGAGCAGTACTTC CASYPEYQLWMAGKYEQYF
TRBJ2-2 TRBV28 TRBD1 TGTGCCAGCCTCGACAGGGTAGGGACCGGGGAGCTGTTTTTT CASLDRVGTGELFF
TRBJ2-3 TRBV7-2 TRBD2 TGTGCCAGCAGCCTCGGACTAGGGTCGGCAGATACGCAGTATTTT CASSLGLGSADTQYF
TRBJ1-1 TRBV20-1 TRBD1 TGCAGTGCTAGGGGCCAGGGGGCTGCTTTCTTT CSARGQGAAFF
TRBJ1-2 TRBV30 TRBD1 TGTGCCGGGAGCGATGGACAGGGGGCGTTTTATGGCTACACCTTC CAGSDGQGAFYGYTF
TRBJ2-7 TRBV11-1 - TGTGCCAGCAGCTTCGACACACCCCCCTACGAGCAGTACTTC CASSFDTPPYEQYF
TRBJ2-7 TRBV27 - TGTGCCAGCAGCCCCACCAGGGCCTACGAGCAGTACTTC CASSPTRAYEQYF
TRBJ1-4 TRBV6-1 TRBD1 TGTGCCACCATCACCTCCGGGACAGGGGACCTAGAACTGTTTTTT CATITSGTGDLELFF
TRBJ2-7 TRBV29-1 TRBD1 TGCAGCGTTGAAGACGGGGGGACAGGGAACTACGAGCAGTACTTC CSVEDGGTGNYEQYF
TRBJ1-5 TRBV9 - TGTGCCAGCAGCGGGGGGGGTGTCAATCAGCCCCAGCATTTT CASSGGGVNQPQHF
TRBJ2-7 TRBV13 - TGTGCCAGCAGCACCCGACAGGGAGGCGAGCAGTACTTC CASSTRQGGEQYF
TRBJ2-2 TRBV7-6 TRBD2 TGTGCCAGCAGCTTATTGGGCGGGAGTGGCACCGGGGAGCTGTTTTTT CASSLLGGSGTGELFF
TRBJ2-7 TRBV27 - TGTGCCAGCAGTTTAAACAGGGCCTACGAGCAGTACTTC CASSLNRAYEQYF
TRBJ1-1 TRBV5-6 - TGTGCCAGCACCCTAGACGGTTGGAACACTGAAGCTTTCTTT CASTLDGWNTEAFF
TRBJ2-3 TRBV7-3 TRBD1 TGTGCCAGCAGCCCCGGGACAGGGGTCGATACGCAGTATTTT CASSPGTGVDTQYF
TRBJ2-2 TRBV5-4 - TGTGCCAGCAGCAAGGGAGAGAACACCGGGGAGCTGTTTTTT CASSKGENTGELFF
TRBJ2-5 TRBV9 - TGTGCCAGCAGCGCCGGGAGTAGAGAGACCCAGTACTTC CASSAGSRETQYF
TRBJ2-2 TRBV19 TRBD2 TGTGCCAGTACCCGGGCTAGCGGGAGGGCCGGGGCGAACACCGGGGAGCTGTTTTTT CASTRASGRAGANTGELFF
TRBJ2-3 TRBV6-1 - TGTGCCAGCATGGAGCGGGCTTTTTCCTCAGATACGCAGTATTTT CASMERAFSSDTQYF
TRBJ1-2 TRBV5-6 TRBD1 TGTGCCAGCATCCTCCGGGACAGCTATGGCTACACCTTC CASILRDSYGYTF
TRBJ2-3 TRBV27 - TGTGCCAGCAGTTGGCAGGGGTACACAGATACGCAGTATTTT CASSWQGYTDTQYF
TRBJ1-5 TRBV6-5 TRBD1 TGTGCCAGCAGTTACTCCGGGACAGCCAACAATCAGCCCCAGCATTTT CASSYSGTANNQPQHF
TRBJ2-2 TRBV28 TRBD2 TGTGCCAGCAGTTTATTATTCAGCGGGAGGACGAACACCGGGGAGCTGTTTTTT CASSLLFSGRTNTGELFF
TRBJ2-3 TRBV30 - TGTGCCTGGAGTGTAAACGGAGATAAGCAGTATTTT CAWSVNGDKQYF
TRBJ2-3 TRBV7-9 TRBD2 TGTGCCAGCAGCTTAGAATGGTCGGGAGGGTGGGATACGCAGTATTTT CASSLEWSGGWDTQYF
TRBJ2-3 TRBV10-3 TRBD2 TGTGCCATCAGTGAGTCGGGCGGGAGGGTTCGTACGCAGTATTTT CAISESGGRVRTQYF
TRBJ1-1 TRBV15 TRBD1 TGTGCCACCACGGACAGGGTGAACACTGAAGCTTTCTTT CATTDRVNTEAFF
TRBJ1-1 TRBV27 - TGTGCCAGTGGACAGCAGAACACTGAAGCTTTCTTT CASGQQNTEAFF
TRBJ2-5 TRBV19 - TGTGCCAGTAGTGGAGGAGGGGCCCAGACCCAGTACTTC CASSGGGAQTQYF
TRBJ2-7 TRBV30 TRBD1 TGTGCCTGGAGCCCCTCGGTGGGACAGGGTTCCTACGAGCAGTACTTC CAWSPSVGQGSYEQYF
TRBJ2-1 TRBV6-1 - TGTGCCAGCAGTGAGACTAGGTCGGGCAATGAGCAGTTCTTC CASSETRSGNEQFF
TRBJ1-4 TRBV25-1 - TGTGCCAGCAGTGAGTCGGTGGCTAATGAAAAACTGTTTTTT CASSESVANEKLFF
TRBJ1-1 TRBV28 - TGTGCCAGCAGTTTACAGGTCCCCATGAACACTGAAGCTTTCTTT CASSLQVPMNTEAFF
TRBJ2-5 TRBV19 TRBD2 TGTGCCAGTAGTCGACGAACAACCGGGACTAGCGGTGCAGAGACCCAGTACTTC CASSRRTTGTSGAETQYF
TRBJ2-7 TRBV18 - TGTGCCAGCTCTTCGGACAGCTCTTGGGCCTACGAGCAGTACTTC CASSSDSSWAYEQYF
TRBJ2-1 TRBV4-1 - TGCGCCAGCTGCCCGACAGTCGGTTCCTACAATGAGCAGTTCTTC CASCPTVGSYNEQFF
TRBJ1-3 TRBV7-9 TRBD1 TGTGCCAGCAGGGACAGGGAGGGAAACACCATATATTTT CASRDREGNTIYF
TRBJ2-1 TRBV5-6 TRBD2 TGTGCCAGCAGCTTGGGGGCGGGAGCAGAGCAGTTCTTC CASSLGAGAEQFF
TRBJ2-4 TRBV7-2 TRBD1 TGTGCCAGCAGCTCGGGACAGGGGTTCCACATTCAGTACTTC CASSSGQGFHIQYF
TRBJ2-7 TRBV30 TRBD1 TGTGCCTGGACAATAGGACAGGGTAGGATGTACTTC CAWTIGQGRMYF